Below, 27 T cell receptor beta chains from the same sample are listed, as sequenced in a study of CD8 T cells in ankylosing spondylitis. Each CDR3 protein is one row after TCRdb ran MiXCR on the 5' RACE reads. Of under 300,000 distinct CDR3 sequences detected, approximately 20% appear once; the ten largest clones hold around 30%. Sequenced input: blood, either unsorted or a sorted T cell fraction (not recorded which). The receptor set was obtained from a male donor with ankylosing spondylitis or in good health (not recorded which).

This chain joins TRBV7-2 and TRBJ2-1; TRBD2 matches 7 bases. V was clipped by 5 bases and J by 2 bases; unmatched bases: 9. The CDR3 loop spans 16 amino acids. The V gene's germline CDR1 is SGHTA and CDR2 FQGNSA. The CDR3 DNA is TGTGCCAGCAGCACAGCAGGCCTAGCGGCCTACAATGAGCAGTTCTTC. Encoded protein: CASSTAGLAAYNEQFF.

This clonotype appeared a few times. The chain carries TRBV10-3 and TRBJ2-7, with 8 bases fitting TRBD1. This CDR3 has 13 amino acids. Germline values: CDR1 ENHRY, CDR2 SYGVKD. V lost 7 bases to trimming and J lost 5 bases; unmatched junction nucleotides: 7. The chain's CDR3 is CAINSGGMHEQYF. The CDR3 DNA follows: TGTGCCATCAATTCAGGGGGCATGCACGAGCAGTACTTC.

The genes are TRBV12-3 or TRBV12-4 and TRBJ1-1; TRBD1 matches at 8 bases. The CDR3 is made up of 14 amino acids. V lost 2 bases, J lost 7 bases, and 6 bases stayed unmatched. The CDR3 loop reads CASSLRGTGFEAFF. In DNA form, the CDR3 reads TGTGCCAGCAGTTTACGCGGGACAGGATTTGAAGCTTTCTTT.

This clonotype was observed at least ten times. The chain combines TRBV6-2 or TRBV6-3 with TRBJ2-5; 8 bases agree with TRBD1. The CDR3 is made up of 15 amino acids. Germline V gene data show CDR1 as MNHEY and CDR2 as SVGEGT. J was trimmed by 4 bases and V by 6 bases; bases with no gene match: 10. The CDR3 reads CASSQGAFVSETQYF. The CDR3 DNA is TGTGCCAGCAGCCAGGGGGCTTTCGTTTCAGAGACCCAGTACTTC.

This clonotype was seen only a few times. The chain joins TRBV11-2 to TRBJ2-5; tentative D call: TRBD2 (5 bases). Trimming removed 5 bases at V and 2 bases at J, with 12 bases between. This CDR3 contains 14 residues. Germline CDR1 SGHAT, CDR2 FQNNGV. DNA of the CDR3: TGTGCCAGCAGCCCCGAACTAGGACAAGAGACCCAGTACTTC. Amino acids: CASSPELGQETQYF.

This clonotype turned up a few times. The chain carries TRBV11-2 and TRBJ2-7; D gene ambiguous. The CDR3 extends over 16 amino acids. CDR1 is SGHAT and CDR2 is FQNNGV in the germline V gene. V lost 1 base to trimming and J lost 3 bases, with 16 bases between them. The CDR3: CASSLVFSAPLYEQYF. The CDR3 nucleotides read TGTGCCAGCAGCTTAGTTTTTTCCGCCCCCCTCTACGAGCAGTACTTC.

This rearrangement joins TRBV5-1 to TRBJ2-3; D ambiguous. Trimming left V 5 bases short and J 2 bases short, with 9 bases between. In germline, CDR1 is SGHRS, CDR2 YFSETQ. This CDR3 comprises 13 residues. The CDR3 protein is CASRVVPTDTQYF. CDR3 sequence (DNA): TGCGCCAGCAGAGTCGTACCCACAGATACGCAGTATTTT.

The CDR3 region is CSARDFRRLGETQYF. The CDR3 DNA follows: TGCAGTGCTAGAGATTTTCGGAGACTGGGAGAGACCCAGTACTTC. This sequence joins TRBV20-1 and TRBJ2-5; no clear D. This CDR3 is built from 15 residues. Germline CDR1 DFQATT, CDR2 SNEGSKA (reference sequence). V was clipped by 0 bases and J by 4 bases, with 15 bases between them.

This clonotype was picked up many times. This chain uses TRBV4-1 with TRBJ1-1; D remains unclear. The CDR3 runs to 14 residues. Germline lookup yields CDR1 MGHRA and CDR2 YSYEKL. Trimming left V 4 bases short and J 7 bases short, with 16 bases between. The CDR3 sequence is CASSPGSRAGEAFF. The DNA of the CDR3 is TGCGCCAGCAGCCCTGGGAGCCGAGCAGGTGAAGCTTTCTTT.

This clonotype was recorded a few times. The chain links TRBV9 to TRBJ2-5, with TRBD1 matching over 8 bases. The CDR3 has 16 amino acids. CDR1 SGDLS and CDR2 YYNGEE come from the germline V gene. Trimming removed 3 bases from V and 0 bases from J; junction bases left unmatched: 7. CDR3 region: CASSAGPTGDQETQYF. DNA for the CDR3: TGTGCCAGCAGCGCCGGTCCGACAGGGGACCAAGAGACCCAGTACTTC.

This clonotype was seen ten or more times. This chain joins TRBV12-3 or TRBV12-4 and TRBJ2-5, with D unresolved. Trimming stripped 5 bases from V and 1 base from J, with 11 bases between. The CDR3 length is 14 residues. CDR3 sequence: CASSPPGGQETQYF. The CDR3 coding sequence is TGTGCCAGCAGTCCTCCCGGCGGCCAAGAGACCCAGTACTTC.

V and J are TRBV12-3 or TRBV12-4 and TRBJ2-1, with D possibly being TRBD2 (5 bases). Trimming cost V 6 bases and J 6 bases, with 18 bases left between them. CDR3 length: 15 residues. The CDR3 loop reads CASSLLSADLNEQFF. The CDR3 DNA is TGTGCCAGCAGCCTACTTAGCGCGGACCTCAATGAGCAGTTCTTC.

V and J are TRBV4-3 and TRBJ2-1; possibly TRBD2 for D (6 bases). CDR3 length equals 15 residues. Trimming took 2 bases from V and 4 from J, leaving 12 bases between them. Germline CDR1 reads LGHNA; CDR2 reads YSLEER. The CDR3 DNA reads TGCGCCAGCAGCCAATTTAGCGGAAGTTACAATGAGCAGTTCTTC. Protein sequence: CASSQFSGSYNEQFF.

The chain is built from TRBV20-1 and TRBJ2-4, with D hard to call. Trimming left V 3 bases short and J 6 bases short, with 18 bases between. This CDR3 has 15 amino acids. Germline lookup yields CDR1 DFQATT and CDR2 SNEGSKA (reference sequence). The chain's CDR3 is CSARVKGAGPNIQYF. The DNA for the CDR3 is TGCAGTGCTAGGGTCAAAGGAGCCGGCCCAAACATTCAGTACTTC.

The chain links TRBV19 to TRBJ2-1; D is perhaps TRBD2 (5 bases). The CDR3 runs 16 residues. V was trimmed by 5 bases and J by 2 bases, leaving 16 bases between them. The germline V gene encodes CDR1 LNHDA and CDR2 SQIVND (reference sequence). The CDR3 DNA sequence: TGTGCCAGTAGTGGCCGTCTAGCAATCCCCTACAATGAGCAGTTCTTC. This translates into CASSGRLAIPYNEQFF.

This chain joins TRBV6-5 and TRBJ1-1; the D is unclear. Per the germline V gene, CDR1 is MNHEY and CDR2 is SVGAGI. The CDR3 is 17 amino acids. The germline V and J ends were trimmed by 2 bases and 3 bases, with 19 bases remaining between them. CDR3 in DNA: TGTGCCAGCAGTTACGACTCGGGCGGGATCTTGGACACTGAAGCTTTCTTT. Residues: CASSYDSGGILDTEAFF.

Only a few counts were recorded for this clonotype. The chain recombines TRBV4-1 with TRBJ1-2, with D unresolved. The CDR3 spans 13 residues. Trimming took off 0 bases at V and 5 bases at J, with 7 bases between the two ends. Per germline, CDR1 MGHRA and CDR2 YSYEKL. In DNA form, the CDR3 reads TGCGCCAGCAGCCAAGAGTCCGTATATGGCTACACCTTC. It yields the protein CASSQESVYGYTF.

The chain links TRBV4-2 to TRBJ2-1; D remains unclear. Trimming took 2 bases from V and 3 from J, leaving 14 bases between them. The CDR3 runs to 16 residues. The germline V gene encodes CDR1 LGHNA and CDR2 YNFKEQ. Here the CDR3 reads CASSQPLGSNYNEQFF. In DNA, the CDR3 is TGTGCCAGCAGCCAACCTCTGGGTAGTAACTACAATGAGCAGTTCTTC.

By share, this clonotype counts as medium-sized. The rearrangement joins TRBV20-1 to TRBJ1-1, with 7 nucleotides matching TRBD1. The CDR3 sequence is 12 residues long. From germline, CDR1 is DFQATT and CDR2 SNEGSKA (reference sequence). V was pared by 3 bases and J by 3 bases, with 1 base of the junction left unmatched. CDR3 coding DNA: TGCAGTGCTAGTCAGGGGGACACTGAAGCTTTCTTT. The encoded protein is CSASQGDTEAFF.

J is TRBJ2-5 and V is TRBV7-2; D is uncertain. CDR1 SGHTA and CDR2 FQGNSA come from the germline V gene. V lost 4 bases and J 2 bases, leaving 14 bases between the germline ends. The CDR3 has 15 residues. CDR3 bases: TGTGCCAGCAGCTCCACCCCGGGTATGCAAGAGACCCAGTACTTC. It yields the protein CASSSTPGMQETQYF.

The chain couples TRBV6-2 or TRBV6-3 to TRBJ2-7; 7 bases are a match to TRBD1. Germline values: CDR1 MNHEY, CDR2 SVGEGT. This CDR3 contains 16 residues. Germline trimming cut 7 bases from V and 3 bases from J; bases unmatched to any gene: 15. The CDR3, as DNA: TGTGCCAGCATTCCCAGAGTATCTACAGGGGACTACGAGCAGTACTTC. It translates to CASIPRVSTGDYEQYF.

The chain joins TRBV29-1 to TRBJ2-5; perhaps TRBD1 as D (6 bases). Trimming took 3 bases from V and 2 from J, leaving 13 bases between them. CDR1 and CDR2 (germline): SQVTM, ANQGSEA. This CDR3 has 14 residues. CDR3 coding DNA: TGCAGCGTTGAGATAGGGACACCGCAAGAGACCCAGTACTTC. This encodes CSVEIGTPQETQYF.

This clonotype occurred a few times. V gene TRBV4-1 combines with J gene TRBJ1-2; D not resolved. V lost 0 bases and J lost 4, with 9 bases in between. CDR3 length: 14 amino acids. Germline V gives CDR1 MGHRA, CDR2 YSYEKL. CDR3 sequence reads: CASSQDDQIYGYTF. The CDR3 region has the DNA TGCGCCAGCAGCCAAGACGATCAGATCTATGGCTACACCTTC.

This clonotype was detected only a few times. This chain links TRBV12-3 or TRBV12-4 with TRBJ2-7; weak D call: TRBD2 (5 bases). The V end was cut by 0 bases, the J end by 10 bases, with 16 bases between. CDR3 length: 14 amino acids. The CDR3 loop is CASSLALSGSSQYF. The CDR3, as DNA: TGTGCCAGCAGTTTAGCGCTAAGTGGGAGTTCTCAGTACTTC.

V and J are TRBV12-3 or TRBV12-4 and TRBJ2-4; D uncertain. There are 15 residues in the CDR3. V shed 5 bases and J shed 1 base, with 12 bases lying between them. The CDR3 DNA follows: TGTGCCAGCAGTGGAACTATTCTGGCCAAAAACATTCAGTACTTC. Translating gives CASSGTILAKNIQYF.

This sequence joins TRBV7-9 and TRBJ2-1; the D is unclear. In germline, CDR1 is SEHNR, CDR2 FQNEAQ (reference sequence). Trimming took off 4 bases at V and 6 bases at J, with 7 bases between the two ends. The length of the CDR3 is 12 residues. The CDR3 DNA reads as TGTGCCAGCAGCTACCCTCCCAATGAGCAGTTCTTC. This gives the protein CASSYPPNEQFF.

The DNA of the CDR3 is TGCAGCGTTGAATGGGCGGGGGGCACTCACAATGAGCAGTTCTTC. The encoded protein is CSVEWAGGTHNEQFF. The chain joins TRBV29-1 to TRBJ2-1; 8 bases are a match to TRBD2. Germline CDR1 reads SQVTM; CDR2 reads ANQGSEA. The CDR3 loop spans 15 amino acids. The trim removed 2 bases at V and 5 bases at J, leaving 8 bases unmatched.